A selection of T cell receptor beta chains follows, all from one sample in a study of CD8 T cells in cerebrospinal fluid in Alzheimer's disease. Reanalyzing the 10x single-cell sequencing reads, TCRdb keeps one entry per CDR3 protein, without DNA. The sample has roughly 500 distinct CDR3 sequences; the top ten hold 25% to 35%. Sequenced material: cerebrospinal fluid. The receptors here all came from a human donor with Alzheimer's disease. Each CDR3 is given with its conserved first and last residue. The order of the fields is J gene, clone size, V gene, CDR3 protein. Size values are once, few and many counts, or a class for expanded clones, and some rows have none.

>TRBJ1-5|large|TRBV7-9
CASSLTPQGEYSNQPQHF
>TRBJ2-1|medium-sized|TRBV4-3
CASSQSLGGGWFNEQFF
>TRBJ1-1|large|TRBV29-1
CSARTLNAEAFF
>TRBJ2-7|large|TRBV4-3
CASSQVSQGHEQYF
>TRBJ1-3|medium-sized|TRBV7-6
CASSQNHPSGNTIYF
>TRBJ2-1|large|TRBV28
CASRGARNEQFF
>TRBJ2-7|medium-sized|TRBV4-1
CASSQASRAWNEQYF
>TRBJ2-2|NA|TRBV20-1
CSGQPNTGELFF
>TRBJ2-1|NA|TRBV12-1
CASTPKAGGPFPYNEQFF
>TRBJ2-1|medium-sized|TRBV2
CASSEEVRGRGNEQFF
>TRBJ2-1|medium-sized|TRBV5-6
CASSLYGATATLTDEQFF
>TRBJ1-6|large|TRBV9
CASSVGPGGNSPLHF
>TRBJ1-3|medium-sized|TRBV7-9
CASSPGDGPKGNTIYF
>TRBJ2-2|large|TRBV11-2
CASSSFGGSPTGELFF
>TRBJ2-2|NA|TRBV7-2
CASSLTLNTGELFF
>TRBJ2-2|medium-sized|TRBV30
CAWSVGHFAGELFF
>TRBJ1-2|medium-sized|TRBV27
CASRGDFYGYTF
>TRBJ2-4|large|TRBV27
CASSLLTQGDIQYF
>TRBJ2-1|medium-sized|TRBV28
CASSLRADWINEQFF
>TRBJ1-1|large|TRBV6-5
CASSSDYTEAFF
>TRBJ1-3|large|TRBV28
CASSLMGQQGNTIYF
>TRBJ1-2|large|TRBV6-5
CASSYSMGIMVNGYTF
>TRBJ1-5|medium-sized|TRBV6-5
CASSGGHPNQPQHF
>TRBJ2-7|medium-sized|TRBV27
CASSSRAGGDEQYF
>TRBJ2-3|NA|TRBV5-5
CASSSGGQGPTDTQYF
>TRBJ2-1|large|TRBV7-3
CASSAKTSGVSSYNEQFF
>TRBJ1-1|medium-sized|TRBV6-5
CASSGATGRGDTEAFF
>TRBJ1-1|large|TRBV3-1
CASSQVHTEAFF
>TRBJ1-3|NA|TRBV5-4
CASSLGSPGITGNTIYF
>TRBJ2-1|large|TRBV11-2
CASSFADSLNEQFF
>TRBJ1-2|large|TRBV7-2
CASSLPGTLLYGYTF
>TRBJ2-3|large|TRBV10-3
CAIRGTATSRPITDTQYF
>TRBJ2-5|NA|TRBV5-1
CASSLEGHPSQETQYF